This TCR beta chain was documented in a study of blood T cells in healthy people across ages. Study details: Per two T cells, template switching captured roughly one barcoded beta molecule.

Comments on this clonotype: What it binds is not known.

Trimming removed 3 bases at V and 1 base at J, with 6 bases between. This CDR3 region has 13 residues. CDR1 is MNHEY and CDR2 is SVGAGI in the germline V gene. Study-level points and caveats: The percentage of naive T cells correlated strongly with TCR beta diversity. Whereas aged donors had fewer naive CD4+ cells, long-lived donors had more of them and higher diversity.

For the second PCR, which ran for 7 to 11 cycles, a sample-barcoded 5' primer and a J-beta primer mix were used. All cDNA molecules were each tagged by a template-switch adaptor with 12 random nucleotides. TCRdb passed the 5' RACE reads through MiXCR, listing each CDR3 protein once. The repertoire has about 680,000 distinct CDR3 sequences, over 45% of them found once; the top ten carry roughly 30%. The rearrangement joins TRBV6-5 to TRBJ1-1; no definite D call. Source material: blood. This TCR was sampled from a woman between 55 and 75 years old in good health. The CDR3 region has the DNA TGTGCCAGCAGTTATTACCCGAACACTGAAGCTTTCTTT. Protein: CASSYYPNTEAFF.